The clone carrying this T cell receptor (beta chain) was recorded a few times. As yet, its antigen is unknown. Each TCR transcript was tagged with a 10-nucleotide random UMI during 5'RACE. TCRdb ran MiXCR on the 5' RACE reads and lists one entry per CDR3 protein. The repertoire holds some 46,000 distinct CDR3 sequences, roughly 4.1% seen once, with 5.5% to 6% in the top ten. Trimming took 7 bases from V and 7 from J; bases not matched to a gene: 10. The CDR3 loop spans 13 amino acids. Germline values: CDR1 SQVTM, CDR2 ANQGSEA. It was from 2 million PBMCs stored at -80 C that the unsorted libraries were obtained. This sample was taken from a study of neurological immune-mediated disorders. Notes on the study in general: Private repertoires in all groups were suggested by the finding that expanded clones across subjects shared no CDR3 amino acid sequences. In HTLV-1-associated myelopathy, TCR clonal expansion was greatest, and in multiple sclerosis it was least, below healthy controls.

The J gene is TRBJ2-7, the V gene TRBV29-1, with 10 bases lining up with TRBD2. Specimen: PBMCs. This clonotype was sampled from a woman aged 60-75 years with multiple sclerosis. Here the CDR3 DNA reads TGCAGCGCCCCAGCGGGAGGGCCTCGGGAGCAGTACGTC. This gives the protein CSAPAGGPREQYV.